These 25 T cell receptor beta chains share one sample of origin, sequenced in a study of control samples from healthy donors and cancer patients. Clones were read by immunoSEQ multiplex PCR, and TCRdb kept only the in-frame ones, dropping some. The sample yields 100,000 to 150,000 clones, about nine tenths seen once. Material: blood. These receptors all stem from a man between 18 and 29 years old in good health.

V is TRBV27 and J is TRBJ1-1; 8 positions match TRBD1. Germline CDR1 reads MNHEY; CDR2 reads SMNVEV (reference sequence). Trimming at V came to 4 bases and at J to 10 bases, leaving 20 bases not matched to a gene. The CDR3 length is 17 residues. The CDR3 coding sequence is TGTGCCAGCAGTTCCGATCGTCTCGGACAGGGTATCCCCCGAGCTTTCTTT. Encoded protein: CASSSDRLGQGIPRAFF.

The rearrangement joins TRBV5-1 to TRBJ2-5, with D unresolved. V was cut by 2 bases and J by 2 bases, with 7 bases left in between. This CDR3 region has 13 residues. Germline assignment: CDR1 SGHRS and CDR2 YFSETQ. The CDR3 reads CASSFVQQETQYF. CDR3 coding DNA: TGCGCCAGCAGCTTTGTCCAACAAGAGACCCAGTACTTC.

The V gene is TRBV7-9, the J gene TRBJ1-5; 10 positions match TRBD1. The germline V gene encodes CDR1 SEHNR and CDR2 FQNEAQ (reference sequence). Trimming took 3 bases from V and 7 from J; bases not matched to a gene: 6. The CDR3 spans 15 residues. This CDR3 reads CASSFGTGEKQPQHF. The CDR3 DNA follows: TGTGCCAGCAGCTTCGGGACAGGGGAAAAACAGCCCCAGCATTTT.

This clone was seen more than once but under ten times. V and J are TRBV3-1 (or the pseudogene TRBV3-2) and TRBJ2-7; either TRBD1 or TRBD2 may fit D (5 bases each). Trimming took off 5 bases at V and 3 bases at J, with 11 bases between the two ends. This CDR3 has 13 amino acids. In germline, CDR1 is LGHDT, CDR2 YNNKEL (reference sequence). DNA of the CDR3: TGTGCCAGCAGCGGAGAGGGGTACTACGAGCAGTACTTC. It yields the protein CASSGEGYYEQYF.

This clone was observed once. The V gene is TRBV27, the J gene TRBJ1-2; the match to TRBD1 covers 7 bases. CDR3 length: 15 residues. J gave up 3 bases and V 7 bases, and 11 bases lay outside the gene matches. Germline assignment: CDR1 MNHEY and CDR2 SMNVEV (reference sequence). The CDR3 region is CASTRSGGYDYGYTF. CDR3 nucleotides: TGTGCCAGCACTCGCTCAGGGGGTTATGACTATGGCTACACCTTC.

V and J are TRBV7-8 and TRBJ2-1; 9 bases agree with TRBD2. The CDR3 loop spans 15 amino acids. The V gene end was trimmed by 2 bases and the J gene end by 7 bases; junction bases not matched to a gene: 6. The V gene's germline CDR1 is SGHVS and CDR2 FQNEAQ. This chain's CDR3 is CASSLLAGSLNEQFF. The CDR3 DNA follows: TGTGCCAGCAGCTTACTAGCGGGATCTTTGAATGAGCAGTTCTTC.

The genes are TRBV15 and TRBJ2-7; 10 bases are a match to TRBD2. V lost 4 bases and J lost 7; bases outside the gene matches: 10. Per germline, CDR1 LNHNV and CDR2 YYDKDF (reference sequence). The CDR3 is 15 amino acids. In DNA form, the CDR3 reads TGTGCCACCAGCAAAGGAACAGGACTAGCGGCTGAGCAGTACGTC. As protein: CATSKGTGLAAEQYV.

The chain links TRBV29-1 to TRBJ2-2; D is uncertain. V was pared by 1 base and J by 7 bases, with 4 bases between. The CDR3 extends over 11 amino acids. Germline V gene lookup returns CDR1 SQVTM and CDR2 ANQGSEA. DNA of the CDR3: TGCAGCGTTGAAGTGGTCGGGGAGCTGTTTTTT. Translated, it gives CSVEVVGELFF.

V usage is TRBV10-1 and J usage is TRBJ2-3; tentatively, D is TRBD2 (6 bases). The CDR3 has 14 residues. V gave up 8 bases and J gave up 1 base, with 13 bases separating them. Germline-derived CDR1 and CDR2 are WNHNN and SYGVQD (reference sequence). CDR3 protein: CASGAASGTDTQYF. CDR3 coding DNA: TGCGCCAGCGGAGCGGCTAGCGGCACAGATACGCAGTATTTT.

This sequence joins TRBV9 and TRBJ2-1; 8 nucleotides agree with TRBD2. This CDR3 is 18 amino acids long. With 0 bases clipped from V and 15 bases from J, the junction kept 23 bases outside the gene matches. Germline V gene data show CDR1 as SGDLS and CDR2 as YYNGEE. This CDR3 reads CASSVVARWVRGVLLLFF. CDR3 sequence (DNA): TGTGCCAGCAGCGTAGTTGCTAGGTGGGTGCGGGGGGTACTCCTTCTGTTCTTC.

The V call is TRBV12-3 or TRBV12-4, the J call TRBJ2-7; 7 bases are a match to TRBD1. V trimming: 7 bases; J trimming: 3 bases; junction bases outside the gene matches: 3. The CDR3 sequence is 12 residues long. The CDR3 region has the DNA TGTGCCAGCACCCGGGACAGCTACGAGCAGTACTTC. Its protein is CASTRDSYEQYF.

The chain recombines TRBV27 with TRBJ1-1; 7 bases map to TRBD1. CDR1 is MNHEY and CDR2 is SMNVEV in the germline V gene (reference sequence). V lost 6 bases and J lost 4; bases outside the gene matches: 2. CDR3 length equals 12 residues. CDR3 sequence reads: CASRGGFTEAFF. DNA for the CDR3: TGTGCCAGCAGAGGGGGCTTCACTGAAGCTTTCTTT.

This clone was observed once. The rearrangement joins TRBV18 to TRBJ2-7, with a possible D match to TRBD2 (5 bases). This CDR3 is built from 14 residues. With 3 bases removed from V and 4 bases from J, the gap between germline ends came to 13 bases. CDR1 KGHSH and CDR2 LQKENI come from the germline V gene. CDR3 DNA: TGTGCCAGCTCACCCGTAGGGCCGGGGTACGAGCAGTACGTC. Its translation is CASSPVGPGYEQYV.

The V and J genes are TRBV12-3 or TRBV12-4 and TRBJ1-1, with D tentatively TRBD1 (6 bases). The CDR3 spans 13 residues. V shed 5 bases and J shed 0 bases, with 7 bases lying between them. The CDR3 region has the DNA TGTGCCAGCAGTGACAGGCTGAACACTGAAGCTTTCTTT. The encoded protein is CASSDRLNTEAFF.

The rearrangement joins TRBV2 to TRBJ1-4; TRBD1 matches 8 bases. V lost 1 base to trimming and J lost 7 bases; unmatched junction nucleotides: 8. The germline gives CDR1 SNHLY, CDR2 FYNNEI. This CDR3 has 16 residues. The CDR3 DNA reads TGTGCCAGCAGTGAAGGATCCAGGGGGCTTCGTGAAAAACTGTTTTTT. Amino acid sequence: CASSEGSRGLREKLFF.

This chain uses TRBV9 with TRBJ1-1; TRBD1 might be the D (5 bases). From germline, CDR1 is SGDLS and CDR2 YYNGEE. This CDR3 contains 15 residues. Trimming removed 0 bases at V and 0 bases at J, with 9 bases between. CDR3 region: CASSVGGTVNTEAFF. DNA of the CDR3: TGTGCCAGCAGCGTAGGGGGGACGGTGAACACTGAAGCTTTCTTT.

This chain links TRBV2 with TRBJ1-4; no reliable D call. Trimming pared 6 bases from V and 11 bases from J, leaving 10 bases between. The CDR3 is 11 residues long. Germline CDR1 is SNHLY and CDR2 is FYNNEI. CDR3 DNA: TGTGCCAGCAGCGACCTGGAGAAACTGTTTTTT. It encodes CASSDLEKLFF.

This chain joins TRBV6-1 and TRBJ1-2, with a weak D call TRBD1 (5 bases). The germline V gene has CDR1 MNHNS and CDR2 SASEGT. Trimming removed 3 bases at V and 7 bases at J, with 12 bases between. This CDR3 comprises 13 residues. Written as DNA, the CDR3 is TGTGCCAGCAGTGACCCCGGGGGGGGTGGCTACACCTTC. This sequence encodes CASSDPGGGGYTF.

The gene calls are TRBV4-1 and TRBJ1-1, with TRBD1 as a possible D gene (6 bases). The CDR3 is made up of 16 amino acids. The V end was cut by 2 bases, the J end by 0 bases, with 13 bases between. Germline CDR1 reads MGHRA; CDR2 reads YSYEKL. CDR3 sequence reads: CASSQREQGMNTEAFF. The CDR3 DNA follows: TGCGCCAGCAGCCAAAGGGAGCAGGGGATGAACACTGAAGCTTTCTTT.

This clone was detected only once. V usage is TRBV4-1 and J usage is TRBJ1-2, with a possible D match to TRBD1 (6 bases). This CDR3 is 14 amino acids long. The germline CDR1 and CDR2 sequences are MGHRA and YSYEKL. V lost 0 bases to trimming and J lost 8 bases, with 13 bases between them. The CDR3 region has the DNA TGCGCCAGCAGCCAAGATCCCGGACAGTACGGCTACACCTTC. Amino acids: CASSQDPGQYGYTF.

The chain employs TRBV4-1 and TRBJ2-7; TRBD2 might be the D (6 bases). Trimming stripped 3 bases from V and 1 base from J, with 10 bases between. The germline CDR1 and CDR2 sequences are MGHRA and YSYEKL. CDR3 size: 14 residues. This CDR3 reads CASSQTSTSYEQYF. In DNA form, the CDR3 reads TGCGCCAGCAGCCAGACTAGTACGTCCTACGAGCAGTACTTC.

The rearrangement links TRBV15 to TRBJ2-4; D remains unclear. The germline V gene has CDR1 LNHNV and CDR2 YYDKDF (reference sequence). The CDR3 sequence is 14 residues long. The V gene lost 0 bases and the J gene lost 6 bases, with 9 bases spanning the gap. The CDR3 sequence: CATSRDKSGNIQYF. In DNA form, the CDR3 reads TGTGCCACCAGCAGAGATAAGTCGGGAAACATTCAGTACTTC.

The chain uses TRBV24-1 and TRBJ2-1, with D possibly being TRBD2 (5 bases). The CDR3 totals 13 residues. V lost 1 base, J lost 14 bases, and 14 bases lay in between. The germline gives CDR1 KGHDR, CDR2 SFDVKD. The CDR3 sequence is CATSDLLGRAKFF. CDR3 coding DNA: TGTGCCACCAGTGATTTACTAGGGCGCGCCAAGTTCTTC.

This clone was detected only a few times. The chain carries TRBV7-9 and TRBJ1-3; D is ambiguous. Deletions cut 4 bases from V and 0 bases from J, with 10 bases between. This CDR3 region has 15 residues. Germline assignment: CDR1 SEHNR and CDR2 FQNEAQ (reference sequence). The CDR3 loop is CASSSLGSSGNTIYF. Here the CDR3 DNA reads TGTGCCAGCAGCTCCCTAGGGAGCTCTGGAAACACCATATATTTT.

The V and J genes are TRBV2 and TRBJ2-1, with 10 bases identical to TRBD2. Unmatched junction bases numbered 4, after V lost 5 bases and J lost 6 bases. Germline loops: CDR1 SNHLY, CDR2 FYNNEI. The CDR3 extends over 14 amino acids. CDR3 coding DNA: TGTGCCAGCAGTAAGAGCGGGGGGGGCAATGAGCAGTTCTTC. Translating it yields CASSKSGGGNEQFF.